A selection of T cell receptor beta chains follows, all from one sample in a study of T cell responses to AZD1222 COVID-19 vaccine. Only in-frame clones appear in the TCRdb table, and some are missing; sequencing was by immunoSEQ multiplex PCR. The sample has 110,000 to 150,000 clones, more than 85% seen once. Source: peripheral blood, taken on day 0 of AZD1222 vaccination. The receptors shown here come from an adult in good health. The CDR3 runs from the conserved cysteine through the conserved F or W. The D gene is left open where the match is weak. Where a row states a size, it is once, few, many or the class of an expanded clone; other rows omit it.

TRBV5-4	-	TRBJ2-2	TRBD1	TGTGCCAGCAGCCTAAGTGCCGGGACAGCGAACACCGGGGAGCTGTTTTTT	CASSLSAGTANTGELFF
TRBV2	-	TRBJ1-5	-	TGTGCCAGCAGTGAGGGGTATAGCAATCAGCCCCAGCATTTT	CASSEGYSNQPQHF
TRBV5-1	-	TRBJ1-6	-	TGCGCCAGCAGCTTCACGGGACTTATAAGTTCACCCCTCCACTTT	CASSFTGLISSPLHF
TRBV27	-	TRBJ1-2	-	TGTGCCAGCAGCTCCCTGTTAGGGACTAACTATGGCTACACCTTC	CASSSLLGTNYGYTF
TRBV21-1	-	TRBJ1-2	-	TGTGCCAGCAGATGTCTACAGCCCAACCCTAACTATGGCTACACCTTC	CASRCLQPNPNYGYTF
TRBV19	-	TRBJ2-3	-	TGTGCCAGTAGTACATTTCCCGTCGAGGCGGGAGATACGCAGTATTTT	CASSTFPVEAGDTQYF
TRBV28	-	TRBJ1-5	-	TGTGCCAGCAGTCCGCCAGTTTATAGCAATCAGCCCCAGCATTTT	CASSPPVYSNQPQHF
TRBV7-6	-	TRBJ2-7	TRBD2	TGTGCCAGCAGCCCCCTAGCGGATCTTTCCTACGAGCAGTACTTC	CASSPLADLSYEQYF
TRBV7-2	-	TRBJ1-5	-	TGTGCCAGCAGCCCCGGTCCCGGATCAAATCAGCCCCAGCATTTT	CASSPGPGSNQPQHF
TRBV7-9	-	TRBJ1-6	TRBD1	TGTGCCAGCAGCGATGGGACAGGGCCAAATTCACCCCTCCACTTT	CASSDGTGPNSPLHF
TRBV30	-	TRBJ1-2	-	TGTGCCTGGAGTGTAGGGGTTGGCTACACCTTC	CAWSVGVGYTF
TRBV11-2	-	TRBJ2-3	TRBD2	TGTGCCAGCAGCGGACACGCACGTAGCGGGAGGCGCACAGATACGCAGTATTTT	CASSGHARSGRRTDTQYF
TRBV3-1/TRBV3-2	-	TRBJ2-3	TRBD2	TGTGCCAGCAGCCCAGGACTAGCGGGAGTTACGCAGTATTTT	CASSPGLAGVTQYF
TRBV7-8	-	TRBJ2-1	-	TGTGCCAGCAGCCCCGCCTCCGTCCACAATGAGCAGTTCTTC	CASSPASVHNEQFF
TRBV30	-	TRBJ2-2	TRBD2	TGTGCCTGGAGAAGCATAGGACTAGCGGGAGGGAGGGGGACCGGGGAGCTGTTTTTT	CAWRSIGLAGGRGTGELFF
TRBV29-1	once	TRBJ2-7	-	TGCAGCGTCGTATCCGGGACCCTTAACTACGAGCAGTACTTC	CSVVSGTLNYEQYF
TRBV4-1	-	TRBJ2-4	TRBD2	TGCGCCAGCAGCCAAGTAGGTAGCGGGAGATCCAAAAACATTCAGTACTTC	CASSQVGSGRSKNIQYF
TRBV3-1/TRBV3-2	-	TRBJ1-2	TRBD1	TGTGCCAGCAGCCCCGCCCTTAACCCGGTGGACAGGGGTGATGGCTACACCTTC	CASSPALNPVDRGDGYTF
TRBV19	once	TRBJ2-1	TRBD2	TGTGCCAGTAGTCCCGGGGAGGGGGAGCAGTTCTTC	CASSPGEGEQFF
TRBV28	-	TRBJ1-3	TRBD1	TGTGCCAGCAGCTCGACAGGGGATGGAAACACCATATATTTT	CASSSTGDGNTIYF
TRBV9	-	TRBJ2-1	TRBD2	TGTGCCAGCAGCGTAGGACTAGCGGCCAGCTACAATGAGCAGTTCTTC	CASSVGLAASYNEQFF
TRBV18	-	TRBJ1-2	-	TGTGCCAGCTCACCGACAGCAGGGGTCTATGGCTACACCTTC	CASSPTAGVYGYTF
TRBV30	once	TRBJ2-3	TRBD2	TGTGCCTGGAGTGCGGCGGGAGGTTCATTGACAGATACGCAGTATTTT	CAWSAAGGSLTDTQYF
TRBV19	-	TRBJ1-5	-	TGTGCCAGTAGTGAGGGCGGCGCAGGACCCGATCAGCCCCAGCATTTT	CASSEGGAGPDQPQHF
TRBV28	-	TRBJ2-3	TRBD2	TGTGCCAGCAGTTCGGGACTAGCGGGGGCCACAGATACGCAGTATTTT	CASSSGLAGATDTQYF
TRBV7-3	once	TRBJ2-7	TRBD1	TGTGCCAGCAGCCCCCAAGGGGGCCAGGGTTACGAGCAGTACTTC	CASSPQGGQGYEQYF
TRBV11-3	-	TRBJ2-1	TRBD2	TGTGCCAGCAGCCCAGGACTAGCGGGTGATAATGAGCAGTTCTTC	CASSPGLAGDNEQFF
TRBV5-1	-	TRBJ2-7	-	TGCGCCAGCAGCAGGTTTGACAGCTACGAGCAGTACTTC	CASSRFDSYEQYF
TRBV6-5	-	TRBJ2-7	TRBD1	TGTGCCAGCAGTTACCTTCCCGGGACAGGGGGGGAGCAGTACTTC	CASSYLPGTGGEQYF
TRBV18	-	TRBJ2-7	-	TGTGCCAGCTCACCTAGCGCAAGACTCTACGAGCAGTACTTC	CASSPSARLYEQYF
TRBV7-9	-	TRBJ2-2	-	TGTGCCAGCAGCTTAGAAGGGTCCACCGGGGAGCTGTTTTTT	CASSLEGSTGELFF
TRBV21-1	-	TRBJ2-6	-	TGTGCCAGCAGCCCCTCGGTACTAGCGGGAAGTTTGGTCCCTGGGGCCAACGTCCTGACTTTC	CASSPSVLAGSLVPGANVLTF
TRBV6-5	-	TRBJ1-6	TRBD1	TGTGCCAGCAGCACGGGGACAGGGGAGGGTTCACCCCTCCACTTT	CASSTGTGEGSPLHF
TRBV11-2	-	TRBJ2-5	-	TGTGCCAGCAGCTCGAAGCCGGGATCCCAAGAGACCCAGTACTTC	CASSSKPGSQETQYF
TRBV4-1	-	TRBJ1-5	TRBD1	TGCGCCAGCAGCCAAATGGGACAGGGGATATTAAATCAGCCCCAGCATTTT	CASSQMGQGILNQPQHF
TRBV19	-	TRBJ2-7	-	TGTGCCAGTAGTGCCCGCGGAGGTTGGGGCCACGAGCAGTACTTC	CASSARGGWGHEQYF
TRBV28	-	TRBJ1-3	-	TGTGCCAGCAGGCTTGGGGTCGGAAACACCATATATTTT	CASRLGVGNTIYF
TRBV19	-	TRBJ1-1	TRBD1	TGTGCCAGTAGTATGGACAGGAGGAACACTGAAGCTTTCTTT	CASSMDRRNTEAFF
TRBV27	-	TRBJ2-6	-	TGTGCCAGCAGTAGGTCTGGGGCCAACGTCCTGACTTTC	CASSRSGANVLTF
TRBV3-1/TRBV3-2	-	TRBJ2-3	-	TGTGCCAGCAGCCAAGACGGGGAGAGAGATACGCAGTATTTT	CASSQDGERDTQYF
TRBV14	once	TRBJ2-7	-	TGTGCCAGCAGCCAAGTAGGGTCCTACGAGCAGTACTTC	CASSQVGSYEQYF